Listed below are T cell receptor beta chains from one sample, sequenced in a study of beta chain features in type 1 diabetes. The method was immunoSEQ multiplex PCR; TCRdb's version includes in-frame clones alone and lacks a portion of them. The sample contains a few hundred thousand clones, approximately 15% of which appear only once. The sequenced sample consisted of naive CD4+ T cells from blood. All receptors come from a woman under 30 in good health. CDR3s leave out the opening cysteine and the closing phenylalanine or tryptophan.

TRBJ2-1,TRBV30,AWRRTSVLGEQF
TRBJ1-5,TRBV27,APPGTDNQPQH
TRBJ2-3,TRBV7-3,ASSLFGHHTDTQY
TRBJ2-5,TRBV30,AWRGLAQETQY
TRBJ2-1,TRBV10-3,AISELAGAYNEQF
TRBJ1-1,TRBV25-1,ASSVPAGEGRTEAF
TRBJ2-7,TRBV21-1,ASSKQGVHEQY
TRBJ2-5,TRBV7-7,ASSTDREETQY
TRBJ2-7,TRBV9,ASSDRTGPYEQY
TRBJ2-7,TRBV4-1,ASSTRQSSYEQY
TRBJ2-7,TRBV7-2,ASSLSRYEQY
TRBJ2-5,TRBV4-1,ASSQDASGYTETQY
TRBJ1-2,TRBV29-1,SVLPRGLYGYT
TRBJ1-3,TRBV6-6,ATLKTDTIY
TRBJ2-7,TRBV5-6,ASSSRATSGRALQY
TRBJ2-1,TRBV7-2,ASSLEAGGPNEQF
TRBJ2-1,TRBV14,ASSRSGGSYNEQF
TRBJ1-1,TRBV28,ASSYRQNTEAF
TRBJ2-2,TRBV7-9,ASSSTGYTGELF
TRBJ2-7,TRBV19,ASGLAGTYEQY
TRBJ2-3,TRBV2,ASRGLAGTDTQY
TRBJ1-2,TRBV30,AWAARQSTYGYT
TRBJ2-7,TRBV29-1,SVEVDRSPYEQY
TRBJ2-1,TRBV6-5,ATLLAGTYNEQF
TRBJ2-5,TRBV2,ARRAVRTGGETQY
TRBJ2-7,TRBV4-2,ASSQQTGTSASYEQY
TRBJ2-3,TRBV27,ASSLVSSTDTQY
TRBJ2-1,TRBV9,ASSNKREGRSYNEQF
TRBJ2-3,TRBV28,ASSTPGLGADTQY
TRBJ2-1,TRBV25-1,ASTPLAGGGSYNEQF